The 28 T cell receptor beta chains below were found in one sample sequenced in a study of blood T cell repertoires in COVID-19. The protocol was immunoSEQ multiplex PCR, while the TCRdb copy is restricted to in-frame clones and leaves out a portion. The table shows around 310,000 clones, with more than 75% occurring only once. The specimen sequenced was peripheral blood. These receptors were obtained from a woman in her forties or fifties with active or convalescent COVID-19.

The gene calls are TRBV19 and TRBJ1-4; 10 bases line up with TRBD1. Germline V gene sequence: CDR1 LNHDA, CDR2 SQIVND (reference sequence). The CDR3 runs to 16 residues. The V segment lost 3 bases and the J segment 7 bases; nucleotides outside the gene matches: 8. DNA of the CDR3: TGTGCCAGTAGTATTTCGGGGGACAGGGGCGGTGAAAAACTGTTTTTT. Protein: CASSISGDRGGEKLFF.

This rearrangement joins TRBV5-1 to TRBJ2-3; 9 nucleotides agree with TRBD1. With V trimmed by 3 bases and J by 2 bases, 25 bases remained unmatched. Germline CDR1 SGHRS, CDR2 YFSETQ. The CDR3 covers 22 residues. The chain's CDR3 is CASSSGTGMNNGGSISTDTQYF. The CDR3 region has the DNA TGCGCCAGCAGCTCCGGGACAGGGATGAATAACGGCGGGAGCATTTCCACAGATACGCAGTATTTT.

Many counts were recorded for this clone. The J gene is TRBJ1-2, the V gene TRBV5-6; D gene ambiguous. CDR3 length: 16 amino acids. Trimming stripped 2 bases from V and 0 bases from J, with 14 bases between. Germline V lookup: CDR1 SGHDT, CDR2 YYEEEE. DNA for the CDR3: TGTGCCAGCAGCTTTAACGAGGGCGAAGCTAACTATGGCTACACCTTC. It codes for CASSFNEGEANYGYTF.

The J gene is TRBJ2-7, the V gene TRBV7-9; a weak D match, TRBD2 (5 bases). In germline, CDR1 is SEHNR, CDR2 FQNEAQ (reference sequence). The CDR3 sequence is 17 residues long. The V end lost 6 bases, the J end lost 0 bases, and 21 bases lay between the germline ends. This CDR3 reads CASRSYPPRESSYEQYF. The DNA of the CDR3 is TGTGCCAGCAGATCCTATCCGCCCCGGGAAAGCTCCTACGAGCAGTACTTC.

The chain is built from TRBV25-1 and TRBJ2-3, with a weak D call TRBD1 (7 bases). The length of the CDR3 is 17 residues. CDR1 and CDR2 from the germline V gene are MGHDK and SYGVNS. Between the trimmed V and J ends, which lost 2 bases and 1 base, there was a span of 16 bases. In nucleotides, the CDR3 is TGTGCCAGCAGTGAACCAATAGGGGGCGGGGGCACAGATACGCAGTATTTT. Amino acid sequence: CASSEPIGGGGTDTQYF.

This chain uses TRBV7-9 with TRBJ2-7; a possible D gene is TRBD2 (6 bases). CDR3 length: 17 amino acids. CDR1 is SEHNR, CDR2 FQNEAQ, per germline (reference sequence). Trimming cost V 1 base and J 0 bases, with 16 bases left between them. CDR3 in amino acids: CASSLVDRGELSYEQYF. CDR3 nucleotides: TGTGCCAGCAGCTTAGTAGATCGCGGGGAACTCTCCTACGAGCAGTACTTC.

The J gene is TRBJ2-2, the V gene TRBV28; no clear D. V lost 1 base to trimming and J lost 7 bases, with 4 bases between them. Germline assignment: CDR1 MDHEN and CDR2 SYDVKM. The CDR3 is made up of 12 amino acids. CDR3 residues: CASSLSVGELFF. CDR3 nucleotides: TGTGCCAGCAGTTTATCCGTCGGGGAGCTGTTTTTT.

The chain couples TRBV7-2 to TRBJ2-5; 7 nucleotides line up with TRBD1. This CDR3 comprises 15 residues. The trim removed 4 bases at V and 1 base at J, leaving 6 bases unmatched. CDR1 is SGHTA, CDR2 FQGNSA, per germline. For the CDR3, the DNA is TGTGCCAGCAGCTCGTCGAGACAGGGCCAAGAGACCCAGTACTTC. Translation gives CASSSSRQGQETQYF.

The chain's CDR3 is CASSHGLAEYNEQFF. The CDR3 region has the DNA TGTGCCAGCAGTCATGGACTAGCGGAATACAATGAGCAGTTCTTC. The rearrangement joins TRBV7-2 to TRBJ2-1, with 10 bases identical to TRBD2. CDR1 SGHTA and CDR2 FQGNSA come from the germline V gene. With V trimmed by 6 bases and J by 4 bases, 6 bases remained unmatched. CDR3 length: 15 amino acids.

CDR3 sequence: CASRLLAGSEQFF. The CDR3 DNA is TGTGCCAGCAGGCTCCTAGCGGGCAGTGAGCAGTTCTTC. J is TRBJ2-1 and V is TRBV12-3 or TRBV12-4, with TRBD2 identical over 8 bases. V dropped 6 bases and J dropped 9; count of bases not matched to a gene: 7. The CDR3 sequence is 13 residues long.

In DNA form, the CDR3 reads TGTGCCAGCAGCCAAGGATCTAGCGGGGGGGCCCTCGGGGAGCTGTTTTTT. Its translation: CASSQGSSGGALGELFF. The V call is TRBV3-1 (or the pseudogene TRBV3-2), the J call TRBJ2-2; 12 positions agree with TRBD2. CDR1 is LGHDT, CDR2 YNNKEL, per germline (reference sequence). The CDR3 is 17 residues long. Germline trimming cut 1 base from V and 7 bases from J; bases unmatched to any gene: 7.

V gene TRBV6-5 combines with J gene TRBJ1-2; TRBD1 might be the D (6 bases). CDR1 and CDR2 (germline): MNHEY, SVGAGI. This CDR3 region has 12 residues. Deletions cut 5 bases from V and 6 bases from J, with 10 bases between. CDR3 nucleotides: TGTGCCAGCAGTCTACAGGGCCATGGCTACACCTTC. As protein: CASSLQGHGYTF.

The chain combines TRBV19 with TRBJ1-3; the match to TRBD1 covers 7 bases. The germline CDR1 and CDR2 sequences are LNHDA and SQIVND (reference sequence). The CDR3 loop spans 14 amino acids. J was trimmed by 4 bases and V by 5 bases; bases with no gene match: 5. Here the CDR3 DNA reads TGTGCCAGTAGTGCCGGGACAGACGGAAACACCATATATTTT. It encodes CASSAGTDGNTIYF.

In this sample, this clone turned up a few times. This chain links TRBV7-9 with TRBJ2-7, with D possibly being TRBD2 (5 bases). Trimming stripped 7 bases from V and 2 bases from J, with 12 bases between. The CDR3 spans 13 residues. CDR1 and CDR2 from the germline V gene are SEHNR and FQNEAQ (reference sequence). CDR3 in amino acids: CASMRADAYEQYF. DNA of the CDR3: TGTGCCAGCATGCGGGCCGACGCCTACGAGCAGTACTTC. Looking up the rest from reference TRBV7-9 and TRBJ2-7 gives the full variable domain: DTGVSQNPRHKITKRGQNVTFRCDPISEHNRLYWYRQTLGQGPEFLTYFQNEAQLEKSRLLSDRFSAERPKGSFSTLEIQRTEQGDSAMYLCASMRADAYEQYFGPGTRLTVT.

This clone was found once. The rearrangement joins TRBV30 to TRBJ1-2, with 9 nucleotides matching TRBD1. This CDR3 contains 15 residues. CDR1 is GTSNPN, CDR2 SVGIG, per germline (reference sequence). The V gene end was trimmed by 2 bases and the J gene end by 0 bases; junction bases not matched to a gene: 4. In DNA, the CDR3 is TGTGCCTGGAGTATCAGGACAGGGGCTAACTATGGCTACACCTTC. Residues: CAWSIRTGANYGYTF.

Here the CDR3 DNA reads TGTGCCACCAGCAGAGAAATAGGGACTAGCGGGTCACTTCGACCAGAGACCCAGTACTTC. As protein: CATSREIGTSGSLRPETQYF. V is TRBV15 and J is TRBJ2-5; 12 bases are a match to TRBD2. The V gene end was trimmed by 0 bases and the J gene end by 4 bases; junction bases not matched to a gene: 15. Germline CDR1 and CDR2: LNHNV and YYDKDF (reference sequence). This CDR3 spans 20 amino acids.

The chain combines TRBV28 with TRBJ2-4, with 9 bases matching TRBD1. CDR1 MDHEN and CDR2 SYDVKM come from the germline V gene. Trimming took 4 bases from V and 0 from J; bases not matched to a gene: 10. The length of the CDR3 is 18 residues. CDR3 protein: CASSSSGTGKLAKNIQYF. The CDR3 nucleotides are TGTGCCAGCAGTTCCTCCGGGACAGGGAAACTAGCCAAAAACATTCAGTACTTC.

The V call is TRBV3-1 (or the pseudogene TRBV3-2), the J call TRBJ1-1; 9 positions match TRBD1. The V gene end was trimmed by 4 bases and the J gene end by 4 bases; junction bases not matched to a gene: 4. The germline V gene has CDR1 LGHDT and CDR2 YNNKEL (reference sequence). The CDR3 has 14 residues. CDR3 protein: CASSPGQGTTEAFF. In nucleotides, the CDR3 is TGTGCCAGCAGCCCGGGACAGGGCACCACTGAAGCTTTCTTT.

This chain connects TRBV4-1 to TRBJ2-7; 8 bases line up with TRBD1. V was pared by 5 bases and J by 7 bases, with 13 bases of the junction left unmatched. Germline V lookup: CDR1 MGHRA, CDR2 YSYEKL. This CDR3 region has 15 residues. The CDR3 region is CASSKKTGEGPEQYF. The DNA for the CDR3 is TGCGCCAGCAGCAAGAAGACAGGGGAAGGTCCGGAGCAGTACTTC.

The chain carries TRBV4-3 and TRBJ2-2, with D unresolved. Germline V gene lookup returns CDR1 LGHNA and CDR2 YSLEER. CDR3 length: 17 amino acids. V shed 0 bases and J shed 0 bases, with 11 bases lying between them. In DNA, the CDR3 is TGCGCCAGCAGCCAAGAAAGAGACACTCCGAACACCGGGGAGCTGTTTTTT. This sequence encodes CASSQERDTPNTGELFF.

The DNA of the CDR3 is TGTGCCAGTAGCCCTCGGTCGCGGGGGGGCCCGAGATATGAGCAGTTCTTC. This translates into CASSPRSRGGPRYEQFF. This chain joins TRBV19 and TRBJ2-1, with 9 bases matching TRBD2. The J segment lost 8 bases and the V segment lost 6 bases, leaving 17 bases of the junction unmatched. Germline-derived CDR1 and CDR2 are LNHDA and SQIVND (reference sequence). This CDR3 is 17 amino acids long.

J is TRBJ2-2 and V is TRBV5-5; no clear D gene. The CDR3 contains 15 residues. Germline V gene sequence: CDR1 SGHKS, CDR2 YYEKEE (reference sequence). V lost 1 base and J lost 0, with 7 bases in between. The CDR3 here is CASSLSHSNTGELFF. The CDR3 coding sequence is TGTGCCAGCAGCTTGTCCCACTCGAACACCGGGGAGCTGTTTTTT.

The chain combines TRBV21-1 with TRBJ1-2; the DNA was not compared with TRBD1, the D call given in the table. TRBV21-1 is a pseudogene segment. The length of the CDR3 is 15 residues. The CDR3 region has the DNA TGTGCCAGCAGCAAAGGTTGGCAGGGGAACTATGGCTACACCTTC. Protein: CASSKGWQGNYGYTF.

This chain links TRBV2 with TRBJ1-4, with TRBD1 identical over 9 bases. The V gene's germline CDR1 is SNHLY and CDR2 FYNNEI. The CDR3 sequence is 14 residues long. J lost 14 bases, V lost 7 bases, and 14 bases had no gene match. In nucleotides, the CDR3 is TGTGCCAGCAAATTTGGGACAGGGCCTGGTCGCCTGTTTTTT. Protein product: CASKFGTGPGRLFF.

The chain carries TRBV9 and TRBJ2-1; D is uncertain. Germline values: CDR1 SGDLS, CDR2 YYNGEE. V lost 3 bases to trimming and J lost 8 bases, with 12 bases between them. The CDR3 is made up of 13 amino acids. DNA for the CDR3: TGTGCCAGCAGCGCCTACTTAACCGATGAGCAGTTCTTC. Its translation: CASSAYLTDEQFF.

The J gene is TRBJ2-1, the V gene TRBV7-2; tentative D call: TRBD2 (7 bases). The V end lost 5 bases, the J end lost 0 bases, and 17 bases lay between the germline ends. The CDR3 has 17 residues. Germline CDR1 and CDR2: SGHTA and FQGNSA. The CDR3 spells CASSGGRGIRSYNEQFF. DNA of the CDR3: TGTGCCAGCAGCGGGGGGCGGGGGATCCGCTCCTACAATGAGCAGTTCTTC.

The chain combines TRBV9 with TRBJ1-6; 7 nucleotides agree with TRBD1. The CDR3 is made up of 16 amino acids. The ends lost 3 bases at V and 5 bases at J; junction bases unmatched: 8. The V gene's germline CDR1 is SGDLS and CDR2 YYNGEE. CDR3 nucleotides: TGTGCCAGCAGCGCAAACCCAGGGGGGAATAATTCACCCCTCCACTTT. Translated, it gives CASSANPGGNNSPLHF.

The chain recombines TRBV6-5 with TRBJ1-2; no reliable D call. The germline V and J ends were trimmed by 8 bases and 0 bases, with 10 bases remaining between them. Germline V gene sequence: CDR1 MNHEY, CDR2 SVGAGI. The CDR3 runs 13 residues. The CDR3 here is CASRDPANYGYTF. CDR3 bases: TGTGCCAGCCGGGATCCAGCTAACTATGGCTACACCTTC.